The entry below gives a single TCR beta chain sequence along with its context. Its antigen remains unidentified. No much larger clonotype is one base removed from it; base qualities were not supplied. The CDR3 regions of human TCRbeta chains were analyzed by immunosequencing. Processing in the source paper ran as follows. TCRs in the repertoires were matched against a reference library of SARS-CoV-2-specific TCRs that had been generated with the MIRA antigen-specificity platform. Breadth meant the fraction of unique TCRs that were SARS-CoV-2-associated, whereas depth meant the fraction of total T cells that were SARS-CoV-2-associated. Using the MIRA data, each spike-specific TCR was assigned both to the spike region to which the TCR was reactive and to a CD4 or CD8 class. Log10-transformed breadth and depth values were compared by one-way ANOVA with Sidak's multiple comparisons tests. Imported from immuneACCESS, the table was reduced by TCRdb to in-frame sequences with V and J called. These copies leave out some clones; in studies compared against another copy, an unresolved V gene accounts for under half, and the cause of the remainder is not known. The V and J calls and clone size were taken over from that table, and D and trimming were inferred from the DNA. This sample has 90,000 to 120,000 clones in its table, and around 90% of those were observed once. Roughly 1.1% of the sample comes from the top ten.

The data originate from a study of T cell responses to AZD1222 COVID-19 vaccine (dated by TCRdb to the early 2020s). With respect to the entire study: AZD1222 recipients given second doses at about 4 weeks or at about 12 weeks were pooled, since spike-specific TCR depth and breadth were not found to differ between the two schedules. A total of about 240 trial participants underwent TCR sequencing, of whom nearly 210 received two doses of AZD1222 and some 25 received two doses of the MenACWY control vaccine. Enrollment into the trials was organized by age into subgroups of 18-55, 56-69 and 70-plus years, and those subgroups contained 148, 28 and 57 TCR-sequenced participants, respectively. General findings and caveats noted by the study authors: Because no samples from the day 14 peak response were available, repertoires could be characterized only after the peak T cell response. Epitopes outside the regions mutated in the B.1.351 and B.1.1.7 variants were reportedly recognized by nearly half of the unique spike-specific TCRs. Participants were mostly white British, with more females than males. The authors suggested clonal diversity may have been underestimated. A significant rise in spike-specific TCR breadth and depth was observed after two AZD1222 doses relative to day 0 and relative to MenACWY recipients. In the small 56-69-year group, the increase in depth fell short of significance, most likely because of low power. The vaccine-associated CD4 TCRs covered the entire spike protein, and the dominant responses fell in regions 160-218 and 743-854. Conclusions about previously exposed vaccinees are limited, since just six or seven AZD1222 recipients were seropositive for SARS-CoV-2 at baseline.

Based on the germline V gene (reference sequence), the CDR1 and CDR2 sequences are SEHNR and FQNEAQ. V drops 2 bases and J drops 5 bases, leaving 7 bases in between. Counted from cysteine to phenylalanine, this CDR3 has 13 amino acids. Only the CDR3 portion is preserved as DNA: 39 bases, with reading frame beginning at the first base. This specimen's time point label, interpreted: baseline before first vaccination. Samples from vaccinated people were obtained from the UK trials COV001 and COV002, which included a single-blind randomized controlled phase 2/3 trial of AZD1222 (ChAdOx1 nCoV-19) in healthy adults. For TCRbeta chain sequencing, PBMC samples from trial participants were taken at day 0 and at day 28 after the second dose.

The clonotype originates from an adult in good health. The sequence is built from TRBV7-9 and TRBJ2-1; the D gene lacks a confident call. The specimen comprised peripheral blood, sampled on day 0 of AZD1222 vaccination. The CDR3 protein sequence reads: CASSLLGDNEQFF. DNA sequence: TGTGCCAGCAGCTTACTCGGAGACAATGAGCAGTTCTTC.